Each of the 12 T cell receptor beta chains below was sequenced from the same sample in a study of blood T cell repertoires in COVID-19. Only in-frame clones appear in the TCRdb table, and some are missing; sequencing was by immunoSEQ multiplex PCR. Of around 310,000 clones listed, 85% to 90% are singletons. Sequenced: PBMCs or T cells enriched from blood (not recorded which). The receptor set was obtained from a woman aged 25 to 39 who had recovered from COVID-19.

This chain links TRBV7-2 with TRBJ2-6, with D perhaps TRBD2 (5 bases). Trimming removed 5 bases at V and 5 bases at J, with 13 bases between. The CDR3 length is 15 residues. The germline CDR1 and CDR2 sequences are SGHTA and FQGNSA. This CDR3 reads CASSPRASRANVLTF. Written as DNA, the CDR3 is TGTGCCAGCAGCCCCCGGGCTAGCCGGGCCAACGTCCTGACTTTC.

The V gene is TRBV7-9, the J gene TRBJ1-2; weak D call: TRBD1 (5 bases). This CDR3 is 15 amino acids long. Germline V gene lookup returns CDR1 SEHNR and CDR2 FQNEAQ (reference sequence). V gave up 2 bases and J gave up 2 bases, with 12 bases separating them. The CDR3 is CASSLLAGLNYGYTF. CDR3 nucleotides: TGTGCCAGCAGCTTACTCGCGGGACTAAACTATGGCTACACCTTC.

The J gene is TRBJ1-2, the V gene TRBV19; a weak D match, TRBD1 (6 bases). The CDR3 spans 15 residues. CDR1 is LNHDA and CDR2 is SQIVND in the germline V gene (reference sequence). Trimming removed 2 bases from V and 6 bases from J, with 16 bases in between. DNA for the CDR3: TGTGCCAGTAGTATAAAGGGGGGGATTAGGCATGGCTACACCTTC. Its protein is CASSIKGGIRHGYTF. The variable domain in full, completed from reference TRBV19 and TRBJ1-2, reads DGGITQSPKYLFRKEGQNVTLSCEQNLNHDAMYWYRQDPGQGLRLIYYSQIVNDFQKGDIAEGYSVSREKKESFPLTVTSAQKNPTAFYLCASSIKGGIRHGYTFGSGTRLTVV.

The CDR3 sequence: CASQSGSAVQPQHF. The CDR3, as DNA: TGTGCCAGCCAATCGGGTAGTGCGGTTCAGCCCCAGCATTTT. This rearrangement joins TRBV2 to TRBJ1-5; no reliable D call. From germline, CDR1 is SNHLY and CDR2 FYNNEI. This CDR3 region has 14 residues. V lost 8 bases to trimming and J lost 6 bases, with 17 bases between them.

V is TRBV28 and J is TRBJ2-2; 7 bases are a match to TRBD1. V gave up 4 bases and J gave up 6 bases; unmatched junction bases: 5. The CDR3 has 14 residues. Germline values: CDR1 MDHEN, CDR2 SYDVKM. The CDR3 region is CASSSGQRPGELFF. CDR3 DNA sequence: TGTGCCAGCAGTTCGGGACAGAGGCCCGGGGAGCTGTTTTTT. The variable domain in full, completed from reference TRBV28 and TRBJ2-2, reads DVKVTQSSRYLVKRTGEKVFLECVQDMDHENMFWYRQDPGLGLRLIYFSYDVKMKEKGDIPEGYSVSREKKERFSLILESASTNQTSMYLCASSSGQRPGELFFGEGSRLTVL.

The chain has TRBV5-1 and TRBJ2-1, with 10 bases lining up with TRBD2. Germline CDR1 is SGHRS and CDR2 is YFSETQ. The CDR3 runs 17 residues. J was trimmed by 1 base and V by 9 bases; bases with no gene match: 13. The CDR3 DNA reads TGCGCCACAAAAGGAGGGACTAGCGTCTCTTCCTACAATGAGCAGTTCTTC. It specifies CATKGGTSVSSYNEQFF.

The chain carries TRBV5-1 and TRBJ2-3; weak D call: TRBD1 (5 bases). Trimming took 4 bases from V and 3 from J, leaving 18 bases between them. Germline-derived CDR1 and CDR2 are SGHRS and YFSETQ. CDR3 length: 16 amino acids. The CDR3 sequence: CASSLLLGVGTDTQYF. CDR3 nucleotides: TGCGCCAGCAGCCTGCTCTTAGGGGTGGGGACAGATACGCAGTATTTT.

V gene TRBV30 combines with J gene TRBJ1-3; 9 nucleotides align to TRBD1. CDR3 length: 16 residues. Germline V lookup: CDR1 GTSNPN, CDR2 SVGIG (reference sequence). Trimming cost V 4 bases and J 0 bases; bases outside gene matches: 7. CDR3 amino acids: CAWTRDRAPSGNTIYF. In DNA form, the CDR3 reads TGTGCCTGGACGCGGGACAGGGCTCCCTCTGGAAACACCATATATTTT.

The V call is TRBV7-2, the J call TRBJ1-1, with 7 bases matching TRBD1. The CDR3 contains 13 residues. The germline gives CDR1 SGHTA, CDR2 FQGNSA. V was pared by 4 bases and J by 4 bases, with 3 bases of the junction left unmatched. The CDR3 loop reads CASSSQGGTEAFF. CDR3 in DNA: TGTGCCAGCAGCTCCCAGGGGGGCACTGAAGCTTTCTTT.

V and J are TRBV19 and TRBJ1-2; tentative D call: TRBD1 (6 bases). Trimming took 5 bases from V and 5 from J, leaving 18 bases between them. The CDR3 has 15 amino acids. Germline CDR1 is LNHDA and CDR2 is SQIVND (reference sequence). DNA for the CDR3: TGTGCCAGTAGTTCCAAGATGGGGCAGGGGTATGGCTACACCTTC. Translation gives CASSSKMGQGYGYTF.

The V and J genes are TRBV6-6 and TRBJ2-2, with D perhaps matching TRBD1 (6 bases). The germline CDR1 and CDR2 sequences are MNHNY and SVGAGI (reference sequence). This CDR3 is 15 amino acids long. Trimming cost V 5 bases and J 5 bases, with 15 bases left between them. CDR3 region: CASSPLGTLTGELFF. The CDR3 nucleotides are TGTGCCAGCAGTCCCCTTGGGACACTTACCGGGGAGCTGTTTTTT.

This chain uses TRBV4-2 with TRBJ2-7; 9 bases align to TRBD1. After removal of 4 bases from V and 5 bases from J, the junction contained 3 bases not matched to a gene. The CDR3 sequence is 13 residues long. Germline-derived CDR1 and CDR2 are LGHNA and YNFKEQ. CDR3 coding DNA: TGTGCCAGCAGCCCCGGGACAGGGAACGAGCAGTACTTC. Amino acids: CASSPGTGNEQYF.